The rows below give T cell receptor beta chains drawn from one sample of a study of T cell repertoires in cytomegalovirus infection. TCRdb independently ran MiXCR on the reads; one entry per CDR3 protein. The sample includes about 920,000 distinct CDR3 sequences, roughly 30% of them seen just once. No antigen has been assigned to these receptors. Material: cultured CD8+ T cells from PBMCs, obtained from culture after CMV antigen stimulation. The receptors were gathered from a human donor in good health (CMV status not recorded). Some clones in this sample may be carry-over from other donors' samples. Each CDR3 is given with its conserved first and last residue. The order of the fields is CDR3 DNA, CDR3 protein, clone size, J gene, D gene, V gene. A D gene is named only where the DNA matches it firmly. A clone size is listed for some rows: how often the clone was seen (once, few, many), or a class if it is expanded.

TGTGCCAGCAGCTCCTTCACAGATACGCAGTATTTT	CASSSFTDTQYF	many	TRBJ2-3	NA	TRBV7-9
TGTGCCAGCAGCTTTGTCACGGGGGCATTCTCTGGAAACACCATATATTTT	CASSFVTGAFSGNTIYF	few	TRBJ1-3	NA	TRBV12-3/TRBV12-4
TGCGCCAGCAGCATGACAGGGGCCGGGACCCTCCACTTT	CASSMTGAGTLHF	NA	TRBJ1-6	TRBD1	TRBV5-1
TGTGCCAGCAGCTGGACCTTAGGGGACACTGAAGCTTTCTTT	CASSWTLGDTEAFF	few	TRBJ1-1	NA	TRBV5-4
TGTGCCAGCAGCTCTCCGTTACAGGGGGCGAACACCGGGGAGCTGTTTTTT	CASSSPLQGANTGELFF	NA	TRBJ2-2	TRBD1	TRBV7-3
TGTGCCAGCAGTCCTAGGGACAATTATCAGCCCCAGCATTTT	CASSPRDNYQPQHF	few	TRBJ1-5	NA	TRBV27
TGTGCCAGCAGCGTATACGAAGGGAGCTCCTACAATGAGCAGTTCTTC	CASSVYEGSSYNEQFF	few	TRBJ2-1	NA	TRBV9
TGTGCCAATCCCCTGGTCAGGAACACTGAAGCTTTCTTT	CANPLVRNTEAFF	NA	TRBJ1-1	NA	TRBV25-1
TGCAGCGTTGAAATCCCTAGCGGGGCCTCGTACTCCTACAATGAGCAGTTCTTC	CSVEIPSGASYSYNEQFF	NA	TRBJ2-1	TRBD2	TRBV29-1
TGCGCCAGCAGCTCTGACCTTTGGGGGGGACCCACAGATACGCAGTATTTT	CASSSDLWGGPTDTQYF	few	TRBJ2-3	TRBD2	TRBV4-1
TGTGCCAGCAGCCCATCGAACAGAAATAACTATGGCTACACCTTC	CASSPSNRNNYGYTF	NA	TRBJ1-2	NA	TRBV7-9
TGTGCCAGCAGTGAAGAAGGGTTGACTGAAGCTTTCTTT	CASSEEGLTEAFF	few	TRBJ1-1	NA	TRBV6-1
TGTGCCAGCAGTCTCCATTCAGTCTCCTACGAGCAGTACTTC	CASSLHSVSYEQYF	few	TRBJ2-7	NA	TRBV27
TGTGCCAGCAGCCCGGCTGGCCCCAGTGAGCAGTTCTTC	CASSPAGPSEQFF	few	TRBJ2-1	NA	TRBV7-6
TGCGCCAGCAGCCAATATGCAGGGGGCGCATTGGAGACCCAGTACTTC	CASSQYAGGALETQYF	NA	TRBJ2-5	TRBD1	TRBV4-3
TGTGCCAGCAGTTTAGAAGGGACTTACTATAATTCACCCCTCCACTTT	CASSLEGTYYNSPLHF	many	TRBJ1-6	NA	TRBV27
TGTGCCAGCGTCTATATGGGGGACGACAGCCACGAGCAGTACTTC	CASVYMGDDSHEQYF	NA	TRBJ2-7	NA	TRBV6-2/TRBV6-3
TGTGCCAGCAGTGAAGCGCAGGGGGGGACTGAAGCTTTCTTT	CASSEAQGGTEAFF	few	TRBJ1-1	TRBD1	TRBV6-1
TGTGCCAGTAGTATAGGGACATCCGGATCCGAGCAGTACTTC	CASSIGTSGSEQYF	few	TRBJ2-7	NA	TRBV19
TGTGCAAACCGGGACCAAACTGATGGCTACACCTTC	CANRDQTDGYTF	few	TRBJ1-2	NA	TRBV6-1
TGCGCCAGCAGCCAAGTCGGGGGAGAGACAGATACGCAGTATTTT	CASSQVGGETDTQYF	NA	TRBJ2-3	NA	TRBV4-3
TGTGCCAGCAGCCAAGTTTGGGGGGTGAATGAGCAGTTCTTC	CASSQVWGVNEQFF	NA	TRBJ2-1	NA	TRBV3-1
TGTGCCAGCAGACTACAGGGAATGACTGAAGCTTTCTTT	CASRLQGMTEAFF	once	TRBJ1-1	NA	TRBV12-3/TRBV12-4
TGCAGTGCTAGAGATGGGGACAGGGGGCATCAGCCCCAGCATTTT	CSARDGDRGHQPQHF	few	TRBJ1-5	TRBD1	TRBV20-1
TGTGCCAGCAGCCGATACGGCTACGAGCAGTACTTC	CASSRYGYEQYF	NA	TRBJ2-7	NA	TRBV5-5
TGTGCCAGCAGTACACCGTGGGACAGTAACTTCTATGGCTACACCTTC	CASSTPWDSNFYGYTF	NA	TRBJ1-2	TRBD1	TRBV6-6
TGTGCCAGCAGTCTCTCGGGACAGTTGAACGTCCTGACTTTC	CASSLSGQLNVLTF	NA	TRBJ2-6	TRBD1	TRBV27
TGTGCCAGCAGCTCAACCCCGGACGGTCAAGAGACCCAGTACTTC	CASSSTPDGQETQYF	many	TRBJ2-5	NA	TRBV7-6
TGTGCCAGCAGCTTAACGTCAGACCTTAGCACAGATACGCAGTATTTT	CASSLTSDLSTDTQYF	NA	TRBJ2-3	NA	TRBV7-3
TGTGCCAGCAGTTTAGGAAGCGGTGCAATCACAGATACGCAGTATTTT	CASSLGSGAITDTQYF	NA	TRBJ2-3	NA	TRBV28
TGTGCCAGCAGTTCCCGGGACGGAGTCACAGATACGCAGTATTTT	CASSSRDGVTDTQYF	many	TRBJ2-3	NA	TRBV12-3/TRBV12-4
TGTGCCAGCAGCCAGGGACAGGGGGCAGGTGGCTACACCTTC	CASSQGQGAGGYTF	few	TRBJ1-2	TRBD1	TRBV4-2
TGTGCCAGCATGTTAAACAGGGGCCCAGATACGCAGTATTTT	CASMLNRGPDTQYF	few	TRBJ2-3	TRBD1	TRBV11-1
TGTGCCAGCAGCCTTACCGGGACTAGCGGGGGAGCCGGTCCCCGGGGGACCCAGTACTTC	CASSLTGTSGGAGPRGTQYF	NA	TRBJ2-5	TRBD2	TRBV2
TGCGCCAGCAGCCAAGACGTAGCAGGGGGGACTGAAGCTTTCTTT	CASSQDVAGGTEAFF	few	TRBJ1-1	TRBD1	TRBV4-1
TGTGCCAGCAGTTACTCCGGGGGGGCCTATGAGCAGTTCTTC	CASSYSGGAYEQFF	few	TRBJ2-1	TRBD2	TRBV6-5
TGTGCCAGCAGCCGAAACAGTGAAGCTTTCTTT	CASSRNSEAFF	few	TRBJ1-1	NA	TRBV16
TGTGCCAGCAGCGTAGTTAAAGGGGATGAGCAGTTCTTC	CASSVVKGDEQFF	NA	TRBJ2-1	NA	TRBV9
TGTGCCAGCAGCTACCTGGACAGAAGCACTGAAGCTTTCTTT	CASSYLDRSTEAFF	few	TRBJ1-1	NA	TRBV7-9
TGTGCCAGCAGCCTCGACGAGGGGCTGTACAATGAGCAGTTCTTC	CASSLDEGLYNEQFF	few	TRBJ2-1	NA	TRBV11-1
TGTGCCAGTAGTTGGCCCTCACAGGGGAACAATGAGCAGTTCTTC	CASSWPSQGNNEQFF	NA	TRBJ2-1	TRBD1	TRBV19
TGTGCCAGCAGTGAGGGGACGAGTCTCTACACTGAAGCTTTCTTT	CASSEGTSLYTEAFF	few	TRBJ1-1	NA	TRBV2
TGTGCCAGCAGCTTATTCCCCGGACAGGGGGTAGGGTATGGCTACACCTTC	CASSLFPGQGVGYGYTF	NA	TRBJ1-2	TRBD1	TRBV11-2
TGTGCCAGCAGCTTAGCAAGCTCTCTCGGGGGCTCCTACGAGCAGTACTTC	CASSLASSLGGSYEQYF	many	TRBJ2-7	NA	TRBV7-9
TGTGCCAGCGAATTGGGGGGGGGGCCAGATACGCAGTATTTT	CASELGGGPDTQYF	NA	TRBJ2-3	NA	TRBV6-6
TGTGCCACCCGGCCAGGGAGGTACTATGGCTACACCTTC	CATRPGRYYGYTF	few	TRBJ1-2	NA	TRBV27
TGCAGTGCCCCGGGACTCCCTGATGGCTACACCTTC	CSAPGLPDGYTF	NA	TRBJ1-2	NA	TRBV20-1
TGTGCCAGTAGTACGAATGTCAGGGAAACTGAAGCTTTCTTT	CASSTNVRETEAFF	NA	TRBJ1-1	NA	TRBV19
TGCGCCAGCAGCCAAGATCCAGGGGGCTATAACTATGGCTACACCTTC	CASSQDPGGYNYGYTF	NA	TRBJ1-2	TRBD1	TRBV4-3
TGTGCCAGCAGCCCGACAGGGACAGGCAATCAGCCCCAGCATTTT	CASSPTGTGNQPQHF	many	TRBJ1-5	TRBD1	TRBV6-6